The 31 T cell receptor beta chains below all came from one sample that was sequenced in a study of CD8 T cells in ankylosing spondylitis. Overall study findings and caveats: What appeared characteristic of ankylosing spondylitis blood was a TCR beta motif of fewer than ten highly homologous variants.

Antigens of these TCRs are unknown. TCRdb ran MiXCR on the 5' RACE reads and lists one entry per CDR3 protein. Among under 950,000 distinct CDR3 sequences, 15% to 20% were seen once, and the ten largest hold under 20%. Material: blood, either unsorted or a sorted T cell fraction (not recorded which). The receptor set was obtained from a male donor with ankylosing spondylitis.

The rearrangement uses TRBV29-1 and TRBJ1-1; D may be TRBD1 (5 bases). This CDR3 comprises 15 residues. Germline V CDR1 and CDR2: SQVTM, ANQGSEA. Deletions cut 4 bases from V and 1 base from J, with 16 bases between. CDR3 sequence: CSVVGVLGRNTEAFF. In DNA, the CDR3 is TGCAGCGTTGTGGGGGTTTTGGGACGGAACACTGAAGCTTTCTTT.

This chain uses TRBV7-2 with TRBJ1-1; no clear D gene. Trimming cost V 5 bases and J 5 bases, with 12 bases left between them. This CDR3 contains 13 residues. Per germline, CDR1 SGHTA and CDR2 FQGNSA. The DNA of the CDR3 is TGTGCCAGCAGCCCCCGGAAGGGAACTGAAGCTTTCTTT. Protein product: CASSPRKGTEAFF.

The chain carries TRBV6-4 and TRBJ2-3, with 9 bases that match TRBD1. The V segment lost 4 bases and the J segment 12 bases; nucleotides outside the gene matches: 8. Looked up from germline, CDR1 is MRHNA and CDR2 is SNTAGT. The CDR3 is 13 residues long. The CDR3 nucleotides read TGTGCCAGCAGTGCCTCCGACAGGGGGGCACAGTATTTT. Amino acid sequence: CASSASDRGAQYF.

This clonotype has only a few counts. V is TRBV6-1 and J is TRBJ2-1; D is uncertain. CDR3 size: 13 residues. Germline V CDR1 and CDR2: MNHNS, SASEGT. With 3 bases removed from V and 3 bases from J, the gap between germline ends came to 6 bases. CDR3 bases: TGTGCCAGCAGTGAGATGTACTACAATGAGCAGTTCTTC. Protein sequence: CASSEMYYNEQFF.

The V gene is TRBV6-5, the J gene TRBJ1-1, with D possibly matching TRBD1 (5 bases). CDR1 and CDR2 from the germline V gene are MNHEY and SVGAGI. The CDR3 is made up of 13 amino acids. Trimming shortened V by 2 bases and J by 7 bases, and 11 bases separated the two germline ends. The CDR3 loop is CASSYGPGGEAFF. DNA of the CDR3: TGTGCCAGCAGTTACGGCCCGGGGGGTGAAGCTTTCTTT.

This clonotype was seen only once. V is TRBV7-2 and J is TRBJ2-5, with 7 positions matching TRBD1. Per the germline V gene, CDR1 is SGHTA and CDR2 is FQGNSA. The CDR3 contains 16 residues. J was trimmed by 1 base and V by 4 bases; bases with no gene match: 9. Written as DNA, the CDR3 is TGTGCCAGCAGCTCGACAGGGATCGGCCCCCAAGAGACCCAGTACTTC. It specifies CASSSTGIGPQETQYF.

This sequence joins TRBV4-2 and TRBJ2-2; weak D call: TRBD2 (6 bases). CDR3 length equals 18 residues. CDR1 is LGHNA, CDR2 YNFKEQ, per germline. V lost 1 base and J 0 bases, leaving 15 bases between the germline ends. The CDR3 reads CASSQVRGGLTNTGELFF. Written as DNA, the CDR3 is TGTGCCAGCAGCCAAGTCCGGGGCGGACTAACGAACACCGGGGAGCTGTTTTTT.

This clonotype has just a few counts. CDR3: CASSRTGTGISYEQYF. CDR3 sequence (DNA): TGTGCCAGCAGCAGAACCGGGACAGGGATCTCCTACGAGCAGTACTTC. This sequence joins TRBV25-1 and TRBJ2-7, with 9 bases identical to TRBD1. With 6 bases clipped from V and 0 bases from J, the junction kept 9 bases outside the gene matches. CDR3 length: 16 residues. Germline V gene lookup returns CDR1 MGHDK and CDR2 SYGVNS.

This clonotype appeared a few times. The V and J genes are TRBV30 and TRBJ2-3; D is undetermined. The CDR3 is 14 amino acids. Germline V gene lookup returns CDR1 GTSNPN and CDR2 SVGIG (reference sequence). Trimming took off 0 bases at V and 1 base at J, with 8 bases between the two ends. The CDR3 is CAWSVGWGTDTQYF. CDR3 bases: TGTGCCTGGAGTGTGGGCTGGGGCACAGATACGCAGTATTTT.

This clonotype was counted only a few times. The rearrangement links TRBV14 to TRBJ2-3; 10 nucleotides agree with TRBD2. This CDR3 has 16 residues. V shed 2 bases, J shed 7 bases, and the junction held 9 bases outside the gene matches. Germline assignment: CDR1 SGHDN and CDR2 FVKESK. CDR3 in amino acids: CASSQLTSGLYHTQYF. DNA of the CDR3: TGTGCCAGCAGCCAACTGACTAGCGGGTTATATCATACGCAGTATTTT.

This clonotype has more than one count but fewer than ten. The chain is built from TRBV7-9 and TRBJ2-7; unclear D gene. The V gene lost 5 bases and the J gene lost 0 bases, with 11 bases spanning the gap. Germline V lookup: CDR1 SEHNR, CDR2 FQNEAQ (reference sequence). The CDR3 contains 14 residues. In DNA, the CDR3 is TGTGCCAGCAGCCCTAGTGAACTCTCCTACGAGCAGTACTTC. Amino acid sequence: CASSPSELSYEQYF.

The chain combines TRBV20-1 with TRBJ2-2, with D tentatively TRBD1 (5 bases). V dropped 3 bases and J dropped 3 bases, with 17 bases sitting between them. Germline CDR1 is DFQATT and CDR2 is SNEGSKA (reference sequence). This CDR3 is built from 16 residues. CDR3 residues: CSARDVGRVYTGELFF. The CDR3, as DNA: TGCAGTGCTAGGGATGTCGGCAGGGTTTACACCGGGGAGCTGTTTTTT.

There are a few counts of this clonotype. This chain connects TRBV29-1 to TRBJ2-7, with D uncertain. Germline V gene data show CDR1 as SQVTM and CDR2 as ANQGSEA. The CDR3 covers 13 residues. Trimming took 1 base from V and 2 from J, leaving 9 bases between them. The DNA of the CDR3 is TGCAGCGTTGAAGCTCCCTGGACCTACGAGCAGTACTTC. Its translation: CSVEAPWTYEQYF.

This clonotype occurred a few times. This chain connects TRBV7-3 to TRBJ2-7, with 8 bases aligning to TRBD2. The length of the CDR3 is 15 residues. Germline values: CDR1 SGHTA, CDR2 FQGTGA. Unmatched junction bases numbered 4, after V lost 1 base and J lost 2 bases. CDR3 DNA sequence: TGTGCCAGCAGCTTAAGCGGGAGGCCCCCCTACGAGCAGTACTTC. Encoded protein: CASSLSGRPPYEQYF.

This clonotype was counted many times. V and J are TRBV29-1 and TRBJ2-5; 9 bases are a match to TRBD1. Per germline, CDR1 SQVTM and CDR2 ANQGSEA. CDR3 length: 14 amino acids. After removal of 7 bases from V and 3 bases from J, the junction contained 9 bases not matched to a gene. CDR3 protein: CSAGAGTGKETQYF. CDR3 nucleotide sequence: TGCAGCGCCGGAGCCGGGACAGGGAAAGAGACCCAGTACTTC.

The rearrangement uses TRBV6-1 and TRBJ2-2; 10 bases fit TRBD1. The CDR3 is 16 residues long. Per germline, CDR1 MNHNS and CDR2 SASEGT. V shed 6 bases and J 4 bases; nucleotides not matched to a gene: 8. The CDR3 DNA is TGTGCCAGCAGCCACGGGACAGGGGTGGGCACCGGGGAGCTGTTTTTT. Translating it yields CASSHGTGVGTGELFF.

This clonotype was detected ten times or more. The chain joins TRBV12-3 or TRBV12-4 to TRBJ2-3, with D perhaps given as TRBD1 or TRBD2 (6 bases each). The length of the CDR3 is 14 residues. The V end was cut by 6 bases, the J end by 0 bases, with 10 bases between. CDR3 nucleotides: TGTGCCAGCAGCACAGGGACTAGCACAGATACGCAGTATTTT. This encodes CASSTGTSTDTQYF.

This clonotype has more than one count but fewer than ten. V is TRBV2 and J is TRBJ2-2; 9 positions agree with TRBD1. The germline V gene encodes CDR1 SNHLY and CDR2 FYNNEI. The CDR3 extends over 18 amino acids. After removal of 3 bases from V and 2 bases from J, the junction contained 10 bases not matched to a gene. CDR3 in DNA: TGTGCCAGCAGTGACAAGTTATGGGACAGGGTTAACACCGGGGAGCTGTTTTTT. Protein sequence: CASSDKLWDRVNTGELFF.

The rearrangement uses TRBV27 and TRBJ2-1, with 9 bases fitting TRBD2. This CDR3 has 15 residues. V gave up 5 bases and J gave up 9 bases; unmatched junction bases: 11. Germline V gene lookup returns CDR1 MNHEY and CDR2 SMNVEV (reference sequence). CDR3 nucleotides: TGTGCCAGCAGTCCCTCCGCTAGCGGGACGGTTGAGCAGTTCTTC. Its translation is CASSPSASGTVEQFF.

The chain is built from TRBV28 and TRBJ2-7; 8 bases align to TRBD1. CDR3 size: 14 residues. Germline V gives CDR1 MDHEN, CDR2 SYDVKM. The V segment lost 5 bases and the J segment 7 bases; nucleotides outside the gene matches: 10. CDR3 nucleotide sequence: TGTGCCAGCAGTAAGCCGGACAGGGCATGGGAGCAGTACTTC. This sequence encodes CASSKPDRAWEQYF. The full variable domain, completed using reference TRBV28 and TRBJ2-7, is DVKVTQSSRYLVKRTGEKVFLECVQDMDHENMFWYRQDPGLGLRLIYFSYDVKMKEKGDIPEGYSVSREKKERFSLILESASTNQTSMYLCASSKPDRAWEQYFGPGTRLTVT.

This clonotype was found a few times. The gene calls are TRBV29-1 and TRBJ2-3, with 8 bases aligning to TRBD1. V lost 3 bases and J lost 2; bases outside the gene matches: 4. Germline V gene sequence: CDR1 SQVTM, CDR2 ANQGSEA. The CDR3 runs 14 residues. CDR3 sequence (DNA): TGCAGCGTTGAGCGGACAGGGAACACAGATACGCAGTATTTT. Amino acid sequence: CSVERTGNTDTQYF.

This chain uses TRBV24-1 with TRBJ2-2; D is tentatively TRBD1 or TRBD2 (5 bases each). Germline V gene data show CDR1 as KGHDR and CDR2 as SFDVKD. V dropped 4 bases and J dropped 4 bases, with 15 bases sitting between them. The CDR3 length is 16 residues. DNA for the CDR3: TGTGCCACCAGTGAGCCTGGGGGAGAGGTCACCGGGGAGCTGTTTTTT. It translates to CATSEPGGEVTGELFF.

This clonotype was seen repeatedly, ten times or more. J is TRBJ2-7 and V is TRBV15; 9 nucleotides line up with TRBD2. Germline CDR1 and CDR2: LNHNV and YYDKDF (reference sequence). The CDR3 covers 14 residues. V gave up 4 bases and J gave up 1 base; unmatched junction bases: 2. CDR3 region: CATSKTSGSYEQYF. The CDR3 bases are TGTGCCACCAGCAAAACTAGCGGGTCCTACGAGCAGTACTTC.

The J gene is TRBJ2-7, the V gene TRBV30; maybe TRBD2 (5 bases). The CDR3 has 16 amino acids. Looked up from germline, CDR1 is GTSNPN and CDR2 is SVGIG (reference sequence). Trimming removed 2 bases from V and 0 bases from J, with 17 bases in between. The chain's CDR3 is CAWSLGDRSVSYEQYF. CDR3 in DNA: TGTGCCTGGAGTTTGGGAGATAGGTCAGTCTCCTACGAGCAGTACTTC.

This clonotype was observed many times. The CDR3 DNA reads as TGTGCCAGCAGCACGACAGGGGCTGGAAACACCATATATTTT. This sequence encodes CASSTTGAGNTIYF. V usage is TRBV12-3 or TRBV12-4 and J usage is TRBJ1-3; 8 bases match TRBD1. With 6 bases clipped from V and 2 bases from J, the junction kept 3 bases outside the gene matches. CDR3 size: 14 residues.

This chain joins TRBV29-1 and TRBJ1-1; TRBD1 is a possible D gene (5 bases). The V and J ends lost 3 bases and 7 bases respectively, with 15 bases between them. This CDR3 has 13 residues. The germline V gene has CDR1 SQVTM and CDR2 ANQGSEA. CDR3 protein: CSVEAGTGREAFF. DNA for the CDR3: TGCAGCGTTGAGGCCGGGACGGGACGTGAAGCTTTCTTT. Based on the CDR3 plus reference TRBV29-1 and TRBJ1-1, the full variable domain is SAVISQKPSRDICQRGTSLTIQCQVDSQVTMMFWYRQQPGQSLTLIATANQGSEATYESGFVIDKFPISRPNLTFSTLTVSNMSPEDSSIYLCSVEAGTGREAFFGQGTRLTVV.

This clonotype was counted between two and nine times. This chain uses TRBV4-1 with TRBJ2-1; D not resolved. Germline V CDR1 and CDR2: MGHRA, YSYEKL. CDR3 length: 16 amino acids. Trimming shortened V by 1 base and J by 12 bases, and 22 bases separated the two germline ends. CDR3 in DNA: TGCGCCAGCAGCCAAGGCTACACCGAGATGTCGTGGGGGCAGTTCTTC. Its protein product is CASSQGYTEMSWGQFF.

The chain recombines TRBV19 with TRBJ2-5; the match to TRBD1 covers 7 bases. The J segment lost 3 bases and the V segment lost 6 bases, leaving 4 bases of the junction unmatched. The CDR3 sequence is 13 residues long. CDR1 is LNHDA, CDR2 SQIVND, per germline (reference sequence). The CDR3 region has the DNA TGTGCCAGTAGCTGGGACAGAGAAGAGACCCAGTACTTC. This gives the protein CASSWDREETQYF.

This sequence joins TRBV4-1 and TRBJ1-5; 9 nucleotides agree with TRBD1. V trimming: 0 bases; J trimming: 0 bases; junction bases outside the gene matches: 6. The CDR3 has 18 amino acids. Looked up from germline, CDR1 is MGHRA and CDR2 is YSYEKL. CDR3 sequence: CASSQDVTGGDSNQPQHF. CDR3 bases: TGCGCCAGCAGCCAAGACGTGACAGGGGGAGATAGCAATCAGCCCCAGCATTTT.

This clonotype showed up just a few times. The rearrangement links TRBV20-1 to TRBJ2-7; D is tentatively TRBD1 or TRBD2 (5 bases each). Germline values: CDR1 DFQATT, CDR2 SNEGSKA (reference sequence). V dropped 0 bases and J dropped 1 base, with 19 bases sitting between them. The CDR3 contains 17 residues. The CDR3 sequence: CSARDRDGVGWSYEQYF. The DNA for the CDR3 is TGCAGTGCTAGAGATCGGGACGGGGTGGGGTGGTCCTACGAGCAGTACTTC.

This clonotype has just a few counts. This chain joins TRBV13 and TRBJ2-5; D is possibly TRBD1 (5 bases). The CDR3 length is 17 residues. Germline values: CDR1 PRHDT, CDR2 FYEKMQ (reference sequence). The V end was cut by 0 bases, the J end by 5 bases, with 19 bases between. CDR3 amino acids: CASSLGLGRVESETQYF. CDR3 DNA: TGTGCCAGCAGCTTAGGCCTAGGCAGGGTGGAGTCGGAGACCCAGTACTTC.